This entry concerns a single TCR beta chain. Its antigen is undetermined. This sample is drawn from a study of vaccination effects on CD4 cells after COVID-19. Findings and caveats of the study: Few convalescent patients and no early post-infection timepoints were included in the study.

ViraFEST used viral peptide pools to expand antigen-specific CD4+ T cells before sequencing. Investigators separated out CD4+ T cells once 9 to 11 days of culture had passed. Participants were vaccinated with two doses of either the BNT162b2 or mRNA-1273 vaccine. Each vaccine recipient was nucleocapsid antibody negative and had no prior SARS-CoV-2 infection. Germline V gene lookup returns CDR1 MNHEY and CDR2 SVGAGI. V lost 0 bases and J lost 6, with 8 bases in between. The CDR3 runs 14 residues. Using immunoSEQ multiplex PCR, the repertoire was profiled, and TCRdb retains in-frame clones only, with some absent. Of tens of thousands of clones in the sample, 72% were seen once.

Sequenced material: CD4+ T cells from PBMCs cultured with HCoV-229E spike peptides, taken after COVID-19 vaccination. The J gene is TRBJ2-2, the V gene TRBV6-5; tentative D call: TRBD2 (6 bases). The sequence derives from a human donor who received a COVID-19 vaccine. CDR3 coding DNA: TGTGCCAGCAGTTACTCAGGGACTTCCGGGGAGCTGTTTTTT. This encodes CASSYSGTSGELFF.